A selection of T cell receptor beta chains follows, all from one sample in a study of blood T cell repertoires in COVID-19. Only in-frame clones appear in the TCRdb table, and some are missing; sequencing was by immunoSEQ multiplex PCR. The table has roughly 400,000 clones, approximately 86% seen once. The sample comprised PBMCs or T cells enriched from blood (not recorded which). All receptors derive from a woman in her forties with acute COVID-19. Both conserved end residues are part of each CDR3. The D gene is left open where the match is weak. Clone size is stated in some rows and not others, as once, few, many or a class when expanded.

D,size,J,V,DNA,CDR3
TRBD1,.,TRBJ1-2,TRBV6-5,TGTGCCAGCCGGAGTCCGGGACAGTCGCTGGGGGGCTACACCTTC,CASRSPGQSLGGYTF
.,few,TRBJ1-6,TRBV11-3,TGTGCCAGCAGCTCCCATCCCAAAGAAACAGGGTTTAATTCACCCCTCCACTTT,CASSSHPKETGFNSPLHF
TRBD1,.,TRBJ2-7,TRBV2,TGTGCCAGTACATACCGGACAGGTCTTGACTTC,CASTYRTGLDF
.,.,TRBJ2-3,TRBV12-5,TGTGCTAGTGGTCGGGGGTGGGATACGCAGTATTTT,CASGRGWDTQYF
TRBD2,.,TRBJ2-1,TRBV5-6,TGTGCCAGCAGCTTTGGCGGGGGAACCTCCTACAATGAGCAGTTCTTC,CASSFGGGTSYNEQFF
TRBD1,.,TRBJ2-3,TRBV18,TGTGCCAGCTCACCGGGACAGGGGGCGCCAAATACGCAGTATTTT,CASSPGQGAPNTQYF
TRBD1,.,TRBJ1-4,TRBV19,TGTGCCAGTACCCAAACCGGACAGGGGGCAGAAAAACTGTTTTTT,CASTQTGQGAEKLFF
TRBD1,many,TRBJ1-4,TRBV15,TGTGCCACCAGCAGAGACCAGGGGGGTGAAAAACTGTTTTTT,CATSRDQGGEKLFF
.,few,TRBJ1-3,TRBV7-2,TGTGCCAGCAGCGATGACGGGGGCTCTGGAAACACCATATATTTT,CASSDDGGSGNTIYF
TRBD1,.,TRBJ1-5,TRBV27,TGTGCCAGCGCGAGGACAGGAGTATTATGGCAGCCCCAGCATTTT,CASARTGVLWQPQHF
TRBD1,.,TRBJ1-1,TRBV15,TGTGCCACCAGCAGAGAACCGGGACAGGGGGGCACTGAAGCTTTCTTT,CATSREPGQGGTEAFF
.,.,TRBJ2-4,TRBV5-1,TGCGCCAGCAGCTTAGGTGCCCGGGAAAGTAATTTAGCCAAAAACATTCAGTACTTC,CASSLGARESNLAKNIQYF
.,.,TRBJ1-5,TRBV9,TGTGCCAGCAGCAGGGGGAATCAGCCCCAGCATTTT,CASSRGNQPQHF
TRBD2,.,TRBJ2-1,TRBV7-7,TGTGCCAGCAGCTTAATAGCGGGGGGCTACAATGAGCAGTTCTTC,CASSLIAGGYNEQFF
TRBD1,few,TRBJ2-1,TRBV18,TGTGCCAGCTCACCACAGGGGGCGGGCAATGAGCAGTTCTTC,CASSPQGAGNEQFF
TRBD1,.,TRBJ2-5,TRBV7-2,TGTGCCAGCAGCTTGAACAGGGGGCGAGAGACCCAGTACTTC,CASSLNRGRETQYF
.,.,TRBJ1-2,TRBV5-4,TGTGCCAGCAGCTTTCGGGTCCGTTCGTGGACCTTC,CASSFRVRSWTF
.,.,TRBJ1-2,TRBV30,TGTGCCTGGAGTCCGACGGGAGCTAACTATGGCTACACCTTC,CAWSPTGANYGYTF
TRBD1,once,TRBJ2-7,TRBV5-1,TGCGCCAGCAGCACGGGACAGGGCTACGAGCAGTACTTC,CASSTGQGYEQYF
.,.,TRBJ2-7,TRBV11-2,TGTGCCAGCAGCTTAAAAGGGGGAGACAACTACGAGCAGTACTTC,CASSLKGGDNYEQYF